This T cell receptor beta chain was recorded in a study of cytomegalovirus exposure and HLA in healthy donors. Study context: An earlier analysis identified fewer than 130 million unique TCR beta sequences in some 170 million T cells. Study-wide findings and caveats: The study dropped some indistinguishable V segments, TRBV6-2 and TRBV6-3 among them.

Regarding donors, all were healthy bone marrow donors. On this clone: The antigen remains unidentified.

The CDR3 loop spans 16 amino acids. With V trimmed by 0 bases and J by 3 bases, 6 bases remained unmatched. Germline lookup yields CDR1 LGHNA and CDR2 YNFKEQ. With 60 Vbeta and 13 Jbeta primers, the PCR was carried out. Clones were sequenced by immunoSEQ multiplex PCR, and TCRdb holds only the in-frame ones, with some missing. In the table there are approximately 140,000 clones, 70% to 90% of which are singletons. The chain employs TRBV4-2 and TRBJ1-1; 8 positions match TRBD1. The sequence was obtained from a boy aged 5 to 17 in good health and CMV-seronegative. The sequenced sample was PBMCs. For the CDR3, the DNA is TGTGCCAGCAGCCAAGATCCCGGGACAGGATACACTGAAGCTTTCTTT. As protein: CASSQDPGTGYTEAFF.